The T cell receptor beta chain under discussion was sequenced for a study of PD-1 blockade in mismatch repair-deficient tumors. The V end was cut by 10 bases, the J end by 4 bases, with 16 bases between. CDR1 MNHNS and CDR2 SASEGT come from the germline V gene. This CDR3 region has 14 residues. The table came from immunoSEQ multiplex PCR; TCRdb's copy has only in-frame clones and leaves some out. The table records around 120,000 clones, roughly 86% of them present only once. The sequence was collected from an adult with mismatch repair-deficient cancer. The specimen was peripheral blood, collected just over 70 weeks after starting pembrolizumab. The rearrangement uses TRBV6-1 and TRBJ2-2; a possible D gene is TRBD1 (6 bases). Written as DNA, the CDR3 is TGTGCCACTGGACAGACTAAGGGCACCGGGGAGCTGTTTTTT. Its translation is CATGQTKGTGELFF.